The 22 T cell receptor beta chains given below trace back to one sample, sequenced in a study of cytomegalovirus exposure and HLA in healthy donors. PCR used 60 Vbeta primers and 13 Jbeta primers. TCRdb's copy holds only in-frame clones and misses some; the assay was immunoSEQ multiplex PCR. The sample lists fewer than 200,000 clones, 82% occurring once. The sample taken for sequencing was PBMCs. These receptors all come from a girl aged 5-17 years in good health and CMV-seropositive.

CDR3 region: CASGDSSLYGYTF. DNA of the CDR3: TGTGCCAGCGGGGACAGTAGTCTCTATGGCTACACCTTC. This chain links TRBV6-6 with TRBJ1-2; 7 bases are a match to TRBD1. The CDR3 has 13 amino acids. The junction had 7 bases not matched to a gene; V was cut back by 8 bases and J by 4 bases. The V gene's germline CDR1 is MNHNY and CDR2 SVGAGI (reference sequence).

The CDR3: CASRSTGQGGTDTQYF. The CDR3 region has the DNA TGTGCCAGTCGATCGACGGGACAGGGAGGCACAGATACGCAGTATTTT. The chain is built from TRBV6-4 and TRBJ2-3; 9 positions match TRBD1. The CDR3 consists of 16 residues. CDR1 and CDR2 (germline): MRHNA, SNTAGT. The V and J ends lost 9 bases and 1 base, in that order; junction bases with no gene match: 11.

The rearrangement uses TRBV21-1 and TRBJ2-1; TRBD2, the table's D call, lacks a check against the DNA. TRBV21-1 is deemed a pseudogene. The CDR3 is 17 amino acids. This CDR3 is CASSPRGLAGGVGEQFF. CDR3 DNA sequence: TGTGCCAGCAGCCCACGCGGCCTAGCGGGAGGAGTAGGAGAGCAGTTCTTC.

The chain recombines TRBV11-2 with TRBJ2-3; D is unresolved. Trimming shortened V by 1 base and J by 0 bases, and 11 bases separated the two germline ends. The CDR3 spans 16 residues. CDR1 SGHAT and CDR2 FQNNGV come from the germline V gene. The DNA for the CDR3 is TGTGCCAGCAGCTTAGTTCGAGCAATTAGCACAGATACGCAGTATTTT. Its protein is CASSLVRAISTDTQYF.

The chain recombines TRBV7-9 with TRBJ1-5; possibly TRBD1 for D (6 bases). V gave up 5 bases and J gave up 9 bases, with 26 bases separating them. This CDR3 is built from 17 residues. Germline assignment: CDR1 SEHNR and CDR2 FQNEAQ (reference sequence). The CDR3 here is CASSLQTGPAFVSPQHF. Written as DNA, the CDR3 is TGTGCCAGCAGCCTGCAGACAGGACCCGCTTTTGTGTCGCCCCAGCATTTT.

This chain connects TRBV15 to TRBJ1-2; D is unresolved. V was trimmed by 0 bases and J by 8 bases, leaving 4 bases between them. The germline V gene has CDR1 LNHNV and CDR2 YYDKDF (reference sequence). The CDR3 length is 11 residues. The CDR3 DNA reads as TGTGCCACCAGCAGAGACCAAGGCTACACCTTC. It yields the protein CATSRDQGYTF.

The V call is TRBV28, the J call TRBJ2-7, with 8 bases matching TRBD2. The CDR3 runs to 21 residues. Trimming removed 3 bases from V and 9 bases from J; junction bases left unmatched: 31. Germline V gene data show CDR1 as MDHEN and CDR2 as SYDVKM. In nucleotides, the CDR3 is TGTGCCAGCAGTTTCCGATACGTTACGGGGGCTGACTTACTAGCGGTCGACTGGCAGTACTTC. Residues: CASSFRYVTGADLLAVDWQYF. Filled out from reference TRBV28 and TRBJ2-7, the complete variable domain reads DVKVTQSSRYLVKRTGEKVFLECVQDMDHENMFWYRQDPGLGLRLIYFSYDVKMKEKGDIPEGYSVSREKKERFSLILESASTNQTSMYLCASSFRYVTGADLLAVDWQYFGPGTRLTVT.

The chain carries TRBV5-8 and TRBJ1-2, with TRBD1 matching 9 bases. The CDR3 has 16 amino acids. CDR1 SGHTS and CDR2 YDEGEE come from the germline V gene. J gave up 3 bases and V 3 bases, and 9 bases lay outside the gene matches. This CDR3 is CASSYRGDRADYGYTF. The CDR3 DNA follows: TGTGCCAGCAGCTACAGAGGGGACAGGGCGGACTATGGCTACACCTTC.

The rearrangement links TRBV19 to TRBJ2-1; TRBD2 matches at 13 bases. CDR3 length: 17 amino acids. V lost 3 bases and J lost 8; bases outside the gene matches: 10. From germline, CDR1 is LNHDA and CDR2 SQIVND (reference sequence). Here the CDR3 DNA reads TGTGCCAGTAGTATTCCCCTCACTAGCGGGGGGGCCCATGAGCAGTTCTTC. This codes for CASSIPLTSGGAHEQFF.

V and J are TRBV5-6 and TRBJ1-1, with 7 bases matching TRBD1. The CDR3 is 12 residues long. Germline CDR1 and CDR2: SGHDT and YYEEEE. The V segment lost 6 bases and the J segment 7 bases; nucleotides outside the gene matches: 6. CDR3 residues: CASTLWDSEAFF. Written as DNA, the CDR3 is TGTGCCAGCACCCTTTGGGACAGTGAAGCTTTCTTT.

This chain joins TRBV7-9 and TRBJ1-1; 9 bases map to TRBD1. The CDR3 length is 14 residues. Losses at the gene ends were 7 bases for V and 3 bases for J; bases not matched to a gene: 6. Germline values: CDR1 SEHNR, CDR2 FQNEAQ (reference sequence). In nucleotides, the CDR3 is TGTGCCAGCATAAGGACAGGGGACGACACTGAAGCTTTCTTT. Protein product: CASIRTGDDTEAFF.

The genes are TRBV29-1 and TRBJ1-5, with 8 positions matching TRBD1. With 4 bases clipped from V and 6 bases from J, the junction kept 5 bases outside the gene matches. The germline CDR1 and CDR2 sequences are SQVTM and ANQGSEA. The CDR3 extends over 13 amino acids. In DNA, the CDR3 is TGCAGCGTTGGGACAGGGAGGGGTCAGCCCCAGCATTTT. It translates to CSVGTGRGQPQHF.

J is TRBJ1-5 and V is TRBV30; 11 bases agree with TRBD1. CDR3 length: 13 residues. V trimming: 4 bases; J trimming: 11 bases; junction bases outside the gene matches: 7. Germline V gives CDR1 GTSNPN, CDR2 SVGIG (reference sequence). This CDR3 reads CAWTGQGEWTQHF. The CDR3 region has the DNA TGTGCCTGGACGGGACAGGGGGAGTGGACCCAGCATTTT.

This rearrangement joins TRBV30 to TRBJ2-3; tentative D call: TRBD2 (6 bases). Germline V gives CDR1 GTSNPN, CDR2 SVGIG (reference sequence). The CDR3 runs 17 residues. V was trimmed by 5 bases and J by 1 base, leaving 22 bases between them. CDR3 sequence reads: CAWRLGLTWGGTDTQYF. CDR3 DNA sequence: TGTGCCTGGCGACTTGGGCTGACTTGGGGGGGCACAGATACGCAGTATTTT.

The rearrangement joins TRBV9 to TRBJ2-1; 9 nucleotides align to TRBD1. The CDR3 runs to 15 residues. Germline V CDR1 and CDR2: SGDLS, YYNGEE. The V gene end was trimmed by 4 bases and the J gene end by 6 bases; junction bases not matched to a gene: 8. CDR3 bases: TGTGCCAGCAGCAACGGGACAGGGAGTATCAATGAGCAGTTCTTC. Residues: CASSNGTGSINEQFF. Complete variable domain (other parts from reference TRBV9 and TRBJ2-1): DSGVTQTPKHLITATGQRVTLRCSPRSGDLSVYWYQQSLDQGLQFLIQYYNGEERAKGNILERFSAQQFPDLHSELNLSSLELGDSALYFCASSNGTGSINEQFFGPGTRLTVL.

The chain links TRBV28 to TRBJ2-2; 10 bases are shared with TRBD2. Germline values: CDR1 MDHEN, CDR2 SYDVKM. J gave up 3 bases and V 3 bases, and 7 bases lay outside the gene matches. The length of the CDR3 is 17 residues. CDR3: CASSFEAAGGYTGELFF. The CDR3 DNA is TGTGCCAGCAGTTTCGAGGCAGCGGGGGGGTACACCGGGGAGCTGTTTTTT.

This clone has a single count. CDR3: CASSQLTGGAEAFF. In nucleotides, the CDR3 is TGTGCCAGCAGCCAATTAACGGGGGGGGCTGAAGCTTTCTTT. The chain uses TRBV5-6 and TRBJ1-1; weak D call: TRBD1 (5 bases). The V gene lost 4 bases and the J gene lost 6 bases, with 16 bases spanning the gap. The CDR3 spans 14 residues. CDR1 is SGHDT, CDR2 YYEEEE, per germline. The full variable domain, its missing parts supplied by reference TRBV5-6 and TRBJ1-1, is DAGVTQSPTHLIKTRGQQVTLRCSPKSGHDTVSWYQQALGQGPQFIFQYYEEEERQRGNFPDRFSGHQFPNYSSELNVNALLLGDSALYLCASSQLTGGAEAFFGQGTRLTVV.

The rearrangement uses TRBV30 and TRBJ2-7, with TRBD2 identical over 9 bases. Trimming took 4 bases from V and 3 from J; bases not matched to a gene: 7. CDR1 GTSNPN and CDR2 SVGIG come from the germline V gene (reference sequence). The CDR3 loop spans 14 amino acids. CDR3 sequence: CAWKGSGSYYEQYF. The CDR3 DNA follows: TGTGCCTGGAAAGGTAGCGGGAGTTACTACGAGCAGTACTTC.

This clone was recorded a few times. The chain recombines TRBV11-2 with TRBJ2-4; D is possibly TRBD1 (7 bases). CDR1 SGHAT and CDR2 FQNNGV come from the germline V gene. Deletions cut 4 bases from V and 2 bases from J, with 21 bases between. The length of the CDR3 is 18 residues. The CDR3 sequence: CASSSRQGLASSKNIQYF. CDR3 in DNA: TGTGCCAGCAGCTCTCGACAGGGACTTGCGTCATCCAAAAACATTCAGTACTTC.

V and J are TRBV28 and TRBJ1-1, with 10 bases matching TRBD1. This CDR3 contains 16 residues. J gave up 1 base and V 6 bases, and 8 bases lay outside the gene matches. CDR1 and CDR2 from the germline V gene are MDHEN and SYDVKM. The CDR3 loop reads CASSRDRGRRNTEAFF. The CDR3 bases are TGTGCCAGCAGCCGTGACAGGGGGCGCCGGAACACTGAAGCTTTCTTT.

The chain is built from TRBV27 and TRBJ2-7; TRBD1 matches at 10 bases. Germline values: CDR1 MNHEY, CDR2 SMNVEV (reference sequence). J gave up 5 bases and V 4 bases, and 11 bases lay outside the gene matches. The CDR3 length is 16 residues. CDR3 coding DNA: TGTGCCAGCAGTTCTCAACCGGGACAGGGGAAGGACGAGCAGTACTTC. This sequence encodes CASSSQPGQGKDEQYF.

This sequence joins TRBV25-1 and TRBJ2-3; 10 bases align to TRBD2. The CDR3 has 17 residues. CDR1 is MGHDK and CDR2 is SYGVNS in the germline V gene. V lost 3 bases and J lost 2; bases outside the gene matches: 8. This CDR3 is CASSDGSGRQPTDTQYF. CDR3 DNA sequence: TGTGCCAGCAGTGACGGTAGCGGGAGGCAGCCCACAGATACGCAGTATTTT.